Listed below are T cell receptor beta chains from one sample, sequenced in a study of shared clonotypes between healthy human individuals. The data were produced by immunoSEQ multiplex PCR, yet TCRdb's version contains in-frame clones alone and is incomplete. The table records a few million clones, approximately 94% of them present only once. Sequencing input: naive CD4+ T cells sorted from blood. The receptor source for this set is a man in his late teens or twenties in good health. CDR3s include the opening cysteine and the closing phenylalanine or tryptophan. The D gene is left open where the match is weak. The size field is filled for only some rows; it gives once, few, many or a size class.

TRBJ2-3	NA	TRBV6-5	NA	CASRFFDTQYF	TGTGCCAGCAGATTTTTCGATACGCAGTATTTT
TRBJ2-1	TRBD1	TRBV18	NA	CASSPGQGAGEQFF	TGTGCCAGCTCACCCGGACAGGGGGCCGGTGAGCAGTTCTTC
TRBJ1-1	NA	TRBV7-2	once	CASSSPQGNTEAFF	TGTGCCAGCAGCTCCCCGCAGGGGAACACTGAAGCTTTCTTT
TRBJ2-1	NA	TRBV19	NA	CASREGARNEQFF	TGTGCCAGTAGGGAGGGGGCGCGGAATGAGCAGTTCTTC
TRBJ2-3	TRBD2	TRBV2	NA	CASSGGGLPNTQYF	TGTGCCAGCAGTGGCGGGGGGCTGCCCAATACGCAGTATTTT
TRBJ2-3	TRBD2	TRBV7-3	NA	CASSVFSSSGGTDTQYF	TGTGCCAGCAGCGTTTTTTCGTCTAGCGGGGGCACAGATACGCAGTATTTT
TRBJ2-7	TRBD1	TRBV4-1	NA	CASSQVFGTGTLYEQYF	TGCGCCAGCAGCCAGGTATTCGGGACAGGGACGTTATACGAGCAGTACTTC
TRBJ2-7	TRBD1	TRBV27	NA	CASSNTGGSYEQYF	TGTGCCAGCAGCAATACAGGGGGATCCTACGAGCAGTACTTC
TRBJ2-2	TRBD1	TRBV19	NA	CASSIAKTGAGELFF	TGTGCCAGTAGTATAGCTAAGACAGGGGCCGGGGAGCTGTTTTTT
TRBJ2-4	NA	TRBV10-2	NA	CASSEDRPAKNIQYF	TGCGCCAGCAGTGAGGACAGACCCGCCAAAAACATTCAGTACTTC
TRBJ1-1	NA	TRBV7-2	NA	CASSLGGATEAFF	TGTGCCAGCAGCTTAGGGGGGGCCACTGAAGCTTTCTTT
TRBJ2-7	NA	TRBV25-1	NA	CASIGSYEQYF	TGTGCCAGCATAGGCAGCTACGAGCAGTACTTC
TRBJ2-7	TRBD2	TRBV11-2	NA	CASSSHGGSSYEQYF	TGTGCCAGCAGCTCTCACGGGGGGAGCTCCTACGAGCAGTACTTC
TRBJ2-7	NA	TRBV28	NA	CASSLSSTAPYEQYF	TGTGCCAGCAGTTTAAGCTCTACAGCGCCATACGAGCAGTACTTC
TRBJ2-2	TRBD1	TRBV30	NA	CAWTRTGGGYVGELFF	TGTGCCTGGACCCGGACAGGGGGCGGATACGTCGGGGAGCTGTTTTTT
TRBJ2-7	NA	TRBV5-6	NA	CASGLGSYEQYF	TGTGCCAGCGGTCTTGGCAGCTACGAGCAGTACTTC
TRBJ2-2	NA	TRBV5-6	NA	CASSLVDRNTGELFF	TGTGCCAGCAGCTTGGTGGACAGGAACACCGGGGAGCTGTTTTTT
TRBJ2-7	NA	TRBV1	NA	CTSSSRGLEAYEQYF	TGCACCAGCAGCTCCAGGGGGCTAGAGGCCTACGAGCAGTACTTC
TRBJ2-6	TRBD1	TRBV7-3	NA	CASTLSPPGTGANVLTF	TGTGCCAGCACCCTTTCCCCCCCCGGGACAGGAGCCAACGTCCTGACTTTC
TRBJ2-7	NA	TRBV29-1	NA	CSVAGHLSYEQYF	TGCAGCGTCGCGGGACACCTATCCTACGAGCAGTACTTC
TRBJ2-7	TRBD1	TRBV6-5	few	CASSYRDRGHYEQYF	TGTGCCAGCAGTTACCGGGACAGGGGGCACTACGAGCAGTACTTC
TRBJ2-1	TRBD2	TRBV27	NA	CATCGGDYSSVFF	TGTGCCACCTGCGGGGGGGATTACAGTTCTGTCTTCTTC
TRBJ1-2	TRBD1	TRBV5-6	NA	CASSLFGTGGGYTF	TGTGCCAGCAGCTTGTTTGGGACAGGGGGTGGCTACACCTTC
TRBJ2-1	NA	TRBV20-1	NA	CSASNNEQFF	TGCAGTGCTTCTAACAATGAGCAGTTCTTC
TRBJ1-2	TRBD1	TRBV15	once	CATSRDGQGAGGYTF	TGTGCCACCAGCAGAGATGGACAGGGGGCTGGAGGCTACACCTTC
TRBJ2-7	NA	TRBV7-9	NA	CASSLHSGRQNEQYF	TGTGCCAGCAGCTTACATTCCGGGCGCCAGAACGAGCAGTACTTC
TRBJ2-5	TRBD1	TRBV5-4	NA	CASGTTGGETQYF	TGTGCCAGCGGCACGACAGGGGGAGAGACCCAGTACTTC
TRBJ2-1	NA	TRBV21-1	NA	CASSKRLGQGDYNEQFF	TGTGCCAGCAGCAAACGACTAGGACAGGGGGATTACAATGAGCAGTTCTTC
TRBJ1-1	NA	TRBV6-6	NA	CAITSGVNTEAFF	TGTGCCATTACAAGTGGGGTGAACACTGAAGCTTTCTTT
TRBJ2-1	TRBD2	TRBV6-1	NA	CASSEKRGGVPYNEQFF	TGTGCCAGCAGTGAAAAGCGGGGGGGAGTACCTTACAATGAGCAGTTCTTC
TRBJ2-7	TRBD2	TRBV4-3	NA	CASSQDVGGRAIGEQYF	TGCGCCAGCAGCCAAGATGTTGGCGGGAGGGCGATTGGCGAGCAGTACTTC
TRBJ2-5	NA	TRBV5-6	NA	CASSLFRQETQYF	TGTGCCAGCAGCTTGTTCAGACAAGAGACCCAGTACTTC
TRBJ2-7	NA	TRBV5-1	NA	CASSLSEGAYEQYF	TGCGCCAGCAGCTTGTCAGAGGGGGCCTACGAGCAGTACTTC
TRBJ2-5	TRBD2	TRBV7-7	NA	CASSLLAGGLGETQYF	TGTGCTAGCAGCTTACTGGCGGGAGGGCTCGGGGAGACCCAGTACTTC
TRBJ2-5	TRBD1	TRBV6-1	NA	CASTWGQGKETQYF	TGTGCCAGCACGTGGGGACAGGGTAAAGAGACCCAGTACTTC
TRBJ2-3	NA	TRBV11-2	NA	CASSSGSRGADTQYF	TGTGCCAGCAGCTCAGGAAGCCGCGGTGCAGATACGCAGTATTTT
TRBJ2-2	NA	TRBV2	NA	CASSQEANTGELFF	TGTGCCAGCAGTCAGGAGGCTAACACCGGGGAGCTGTTTTTT
TRBJ1-6	TRBD1	TRBV5-1	NA	CASGGQDNSPLHF	TGCGCCAGCGGCGGACAGGATAATTCACCCCTCCACTTT
TRBJ1-4	NA	TRBV25-1	NA	CASSVRQATNEKLFF	TGTGCCAGCAGTGTAAGGCAGGCAACTAATGAAAAACTGTTTTTT
TRBJ2-7	TRBD1	TRBV5-4	once	CASSLGNRGSSYEQYF	TGTGCCAGCAGCTTGGGAAACAGGGGGTCGTCCTACGAGCAGTACTTC
TRBJ1-6	TRBD1	TRBV13	NA	CASSSLGTVNSPLHF	TGTGCCAGCAGCTCTCTTGGGACAGTGAATTCACCCCTCCACTTT
TRBJ1-3	NA	TRBV5-4	NA	CASSRRAGNTIYF	TGTGCCAGCAGCCGTCGGGCTGGAAACACCATATATTTT
TRBJ1-3	NA	TRBV6-5	NA	CASSYSTASGNTIYF	TGTGCCAGCAGTTACTCGACCGCCTCTGGAAACACCATATATTTT
TRBJ2-7	TRBD2	TRBV19	NA	CLSSGEDEQYF	TGTCTCTCTAGCGGGGAGGACGAGCAGTACTTC
TRBJ1-2	NA	TRBV27	NA	CASRRGRSYGYTF	TGTGCCAGCAGGAGAGGCAGGAGCTATGGCTACACCTTC
TRBJ2-1	TRBD1	TRBV7-3	NA	CASSRDRGYEQFF	TGTGCCAGCAGTAGGGACAGGGGGTATGAGCAGTTCTTC
TRBJ2-2	TRBD2	TRBV5-5	NA	CASSPSLAGGTGELFF	TGTGCCAGCAGCCCTTCACTAGCGGGGGGCACCGGGGAGCTGTTTTTT
TRBJ2-2	NA	TRBV27	once	CASSLSGLGELFF	TGTGCCAGCAGCCTCTCAGGTCTCGGGGAGCTGTTTTTT
TRBJ1-1	TRBD1	TRBV6-6	NA	CASENRGLNTEAFF	TGTGCCAGCGAAAACAGGGGACTGAACACTGAAGCTTTCTTT
TRBJ1-2	NA	TRBV19	NA	CASSRDVLNYGYTF	TGTGCCAGTAGTAGGGACGTCCTGAACTATGGCTACACCTTC
TRBJ2-7	TRBD1	TRBV11-2	once	CASSLLTSPGDRDYEQYF	TGTGCCAGCAGCTTATTGACCTCGCCGGGGGACAGGGACTACGAGCAGTACTTC